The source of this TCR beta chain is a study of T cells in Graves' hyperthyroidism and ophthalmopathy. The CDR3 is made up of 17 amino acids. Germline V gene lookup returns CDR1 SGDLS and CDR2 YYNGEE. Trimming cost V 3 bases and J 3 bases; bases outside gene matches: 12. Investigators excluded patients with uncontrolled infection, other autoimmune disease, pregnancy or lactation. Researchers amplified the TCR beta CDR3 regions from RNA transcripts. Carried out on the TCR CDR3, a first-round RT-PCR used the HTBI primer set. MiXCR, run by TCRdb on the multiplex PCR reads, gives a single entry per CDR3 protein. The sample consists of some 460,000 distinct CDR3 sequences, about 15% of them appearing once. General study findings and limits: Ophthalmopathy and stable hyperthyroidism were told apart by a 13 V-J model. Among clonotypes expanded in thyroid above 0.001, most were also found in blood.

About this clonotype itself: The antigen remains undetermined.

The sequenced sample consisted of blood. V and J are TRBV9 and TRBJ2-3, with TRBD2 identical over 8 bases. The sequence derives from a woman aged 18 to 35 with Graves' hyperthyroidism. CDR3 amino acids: CASSETTSGGQTDTQYF. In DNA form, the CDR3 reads TGTGCCAGCAGCGAGACGACCAGCGGGGGCCAAACAGATACGCAGTATTTT.